This T cell receptor beta chain stems from a study of shared clonotypes between healthy human individuals. The study's findings and limits: What limited the represented genetic and exposure-history diversity was the small number of donors. Several donors showed sharing of approximately 4.7% of naive CD4 clonotypes.

In the sorted-subset replicate PCRs, 150 to 200 ng DNA, around 30,000 T cell genomes, was used. Method: immunoSEQ multiplex PCR; TCRdb's copy keeps in-frame clones and lacks some. Of fewer than 2.5 million clones in the sample, approximately 94% were seen once. Turning to this clone: The antigen remains unidentified.

What was sequenced was naive CD4+ T cells from PBMCs. Subset reported: CD45RA+ positively selected. This clonotype originated in a man younger than 30 in good health. Some clones in this sample may be carry-over from other donors' samples.

Here the CDR3 reads CASSGSGSIYEQYF. The CDR3 DNA reads as TGTGCCAGCAGTGGTAGCGGGAGTATTTACGAGCAGTACTTC. The rearrangement joins TRBV28 to TRBJ2-7; TRBD2 matches 9 bases. Germline CDR1 is MDHEN and CDR2 is SYDVKM. CDR3 length: 14 residues. After removal of 5 bases from V and 4 bases from J, the junction contained 6 bases not matched to a gene.